This section outlines one TCR beta chain sequence together with its context. Its antigen has not been determined. Per-base quality was not reported, and no clone a single base away is much larger than it. The sample originates from a study of response to subunit inactivated influenza vaccine (dated 2018 in TCRdb). With respect to the entire study: To follow how T cells responded to a trivalent subunit inactivated influenza vaccine, the researchers relied on deep quantitative profiling of the T cell receptor repertoire.

Results the study describes overall, beyond this receptor: According to the authors, only a limited number of new T cells may be recruited by each seasonal influenza vaccination.

The trim is 3 bases for V and 4 bases for J, with a gap of 8 bases between the germline ends. Based on the germline V gene (reference sequence), the CDR1 and CDR2 sequences are GTSNPN and SVGIG. The cysteine opens and the phenylalanine closes a CDR3 of 12 amino acids. Of the read, only the CDR3 DNA is kept; its 36 bases are in frame from base 1. The library came from RT-PCR. TCRdb shows the sequencer as Illumina HiSeq 2500. TCRdb reprocessing: public reads trimmed at Q25 with fastp, clones called with MiXCR, in-frame beta chains kept. Every distinct CDR3 protein forms one entry, paired with its most common genes and DNA. Across this sample there are hundreds of thousands of distinct CDR3 sequences, with about 7.6% seen only once. The top ten clonotypes cover roughly 13% of the sample.

The material was PBMCs from blood, obtained less than 30 months after vaccination. The TCR sequence derives from a man aged 50-75 years who received an inactivated influenza vaccine. Donor details come from another sample of the same person, matched by shared clones. The rearranged chain carries TRBV30 and TRBJ2-3; the D gene remains uncertain. In nucleotides, the sequence is TGTGCCTGGAGCCAGTCTGCAGATACGCAGTATTTT. The translation is CAWSQSADTQYF.